The T cell receptor (beta chain) described here comes from a study of blood T cell repertoires in COVID-19 (dated by TCRdb to the early 2020s). Describing the broader study: Samples covering the acute and convalescent phases of COVID-19 were provided by collaborators in the United States, Italy and Spain. Samples were obtained from the ongoing ImmuneRACE study (first 160 participants) and from some 1,200 subjects provided by 6 global collaborators. The prospective study material was composed of cDNA or gDNA derived from T cells, B-cell-depleted T cells, or PBMCs. A de-identified subject ID, COVID-19 status, age in years and sex were almost always included in the sample metadata. Where available, HLA class I and class II types were obtained from metadata supplied by the sample provider rather than from assay-based typing. The repertoires were released in a freely available public database meant as a resource for research on the immune response to SARS-CoV-2. The dataset comprised deeply sampled blood TCRbeta repertoires from subjects exposed to, actively infected with, or recovered from COVID-19.

Comments on this clone: Its antigen specificity is not known. No much larger clone is present one base from it, and per-base qualities are unavailable.

The paper as a whole reports these results and caveats: The quantity of clinical and demographic metadata differed by source and by participant and was supplied without curation.

The immunoSEQ Assay, a bias-controlled multiplex PCR, was used to amplify TCRbeta CDR3 regions from genomic DNA. The source study handled its data this way. Within the assay, amplification of reference gene primers was used to estimate how many nucleated cells each sample contained. To quantify the absolute abundance of each unique TCRbeta CDR3 rearrangement, sequence reads were collapsed and filtered. Productive Simpson clonality was computed per sample as the square root of Simpson's diversity index over productive rearrangements. TCRdb re-hosts the immuneACCESS table, in-frame sequences only. Its copies lack some clones; in the studies checked, an unresolved V gene accounts for under half of them, and the cause for the rest is not known. D and trimming were read from the DNA, whereas the V and J calls and clone size are those reported in that table. The sample has 350,000 to 400,000 clones on record, about nine tenths of them singletons. The ten largest clones take up about 0.83% of the sample.

Enrolling through a virtual design, the prospective study's participants ranged in age from roughly 18 to 90 years and lived across approximately 25 United States geographic areas. In the prospective study, cohorts were assigned on the basis of participant-reported clinical history obtained from a screening survey and a study questionnaire. Exposed participants had been in contact, within 2 weeks of entering the study, with a person who had a PCR-confirmed or clinician-diagnosed case of COVID-19. In the prospective study, mobile phlebotomists collected whole blood, serum and a nasopharyngeal or oropharyngeal swab from each participant. Prospective study participants could optionally give additional blood draws and questionnaires over an approximately two-month period. Before DNA extraction, blood samples from the prospective study were shipped at room temperature or frozen. A distance of 13 bases separates the germline ends of V and J, which lose 5 bases and 0 bases respectively. CDR1 and CDR2 (SGHVS, FNYEAQ) derive from the germline V gene. The CDR3 holds 15 amino acids from the cysteine to the phenylalanine. Only the CDR3 region is kept as DNA, spanning 45 bases read in frame from base 1.

This receptor was identified in a middle-aged woman who had been exposed to COVID-19. Sequencing was carried out using PBMCs or T cells enriched from blood (not recorded which). The chain uses TRBV7-6 and TRBJ1-1, with no reliable assignment of the D segment. The DNA sequence reads TGTGCCAGCAGCCCACTACGGACTTTGAACACTGAAGCTTTCTTT. Its protein reads: CASSPLRTLNTEAFF.